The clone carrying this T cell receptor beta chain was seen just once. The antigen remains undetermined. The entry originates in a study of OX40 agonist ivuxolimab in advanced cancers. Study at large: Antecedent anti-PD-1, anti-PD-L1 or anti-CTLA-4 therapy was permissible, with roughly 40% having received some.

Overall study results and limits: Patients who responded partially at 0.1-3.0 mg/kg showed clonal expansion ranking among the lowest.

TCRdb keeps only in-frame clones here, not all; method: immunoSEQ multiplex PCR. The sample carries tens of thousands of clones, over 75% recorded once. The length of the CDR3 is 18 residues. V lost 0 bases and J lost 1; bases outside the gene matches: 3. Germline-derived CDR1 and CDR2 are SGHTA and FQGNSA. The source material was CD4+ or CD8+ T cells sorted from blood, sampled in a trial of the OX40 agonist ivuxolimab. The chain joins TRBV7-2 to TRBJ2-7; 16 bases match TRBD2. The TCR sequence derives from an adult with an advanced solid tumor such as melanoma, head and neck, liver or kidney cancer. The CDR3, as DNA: TGTGCCAGCAGCTTAGCGGGACTAGCGGGAGGGAAGTCCTACGAGCAGTACTTC. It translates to CASSLAGLAGGKSYEQYF.